The clone carrying this T cell receptor (beta chain) has just a few counts. These data are taken from a study of blood T cells in healthy people across ages. Per the germline V gene, CDR1 is LNHNV and CDR2 is YYDKDF (reference sequence). The V segment lost 5 bases and the J segment 2 bases; nucleotides outside the gene matches: 13. This CDR3 comprises 17 residues. Per sample, extraction of total RNA gave at least 5.5 micrograms in every case. Primed by a sample-barcoded 5' primer and a J-beta primer mix, a second PCR proceeded for roughly 6 to 12 cycles. Every single cDNA molecule received a tag from a template-switch adaptor with 12 random nucleotides. TCRdb analysed the 5' RACE reads with MiXCR anew, one entry per CDR3 protein. The sample yields around 1,500,000 distinct CDR3 sequences, 28% seen once.

The sequenced sample was blood. V is TRBV15 and J is TRBJ2-3, with 7 bases lining up with TRBD1. The source is a woman under 40 in good health. The CDR3 DNA reads as TGTGCCACCAGCGTTTCCTCAGGACAGGCCGCCACAGATACGCAGTATTTT. It translates to CATSVSSGQAATDTQYF.